Below, 10 T cell receptor beta chains from the same sample are listed, as sequenced in a study of beta chain features in type 1 diabetes. Reverse transcription of all isolated RNA meant that expressed TCRB transcripts were sequenced. Clones were read by immunoSEQ multiplex PCR, and TCRdb kept only the in-frame ones, dropping some. This sample has some 44,000 clones; approximately 70% occur once, and the top ten carry 2% to 2.5%. Study observations and caveats: Among patients with Type 1 diabetes, TCRB CDR3s were moderately but significantly shorter in every one of the four CD4+ subsets.

These TCRs are of unknown antigen specificity. Sample: Tregs from blood. All receptors come from a woman younger than 30 with type 1 diabetes.

In its sample, this clone ranks as medium-sized. The chain is built from TRBV19 and TRBJ1-1; no reliable D call. Germline assignment: CDR1 LNHDA and CDR2 SQIVND (reference sequence). There are 14 residues in the CDR3. Between the trimmed V and J ends, which lost 5 bases and 1 base, there was a span of 11 bases. The CDR3 nucleotides are TGTGCCAGTAGTTTTCTAGCGGGGAACACTGAAGCTTTCTTT. Amino acid sequence: CASSFLAGNTEAFF.

V gene TRBV4-2 combines with J gene TRBJ1-2; D not resolved. The CDR3 contains 15 residues. Trimming cost V 0 bases and J 3 bases, with 11 bases left between them. CDR1 LGHNA and CDR2 YNFKEQ come from the germline V gene. The CDR3 protein is CASSQDLLSHYGYTF. The CDR3 DNA reads as TGTGCCAGCAGCCAAGATCTCCTGAGTCACTATGGCTACACCTTC.

This clone occurred a few times. The gene calls are TRBV20-1 and TRBJ2-7; D call uncertain. Per the germline V gene, CDR1 is DFQATT and CDR2 is SNEGSKA (reference sequence). The length of the CDR3 is 10 residues. V lost 4 bases to trimming and J lost 4 bases, with 5 bases between them. The CDR3 loop is CSATSYEQYF. The CDR3 nucleotides are TGCAGTGCTACGAGTTACGAGCAGTACTTC.

This sequence joins TRBV20-1 and TRBJ2-1; D gene uncertain. This CDR3 spans 11 amino acids. Germline V CDR1 and CDR2: DFQATT, SNEGSKA (reference sequence). V shed 1 base and J shed 6 bases, with 4 bases lying between them. Here the CDR3 reads CSARGSNEQFF. The CDR3 DNA is TGCAGTGCTAGAGGTAGCAATGAGCAGTTCTTC.

The rearrangement joins TRBV29-1 to TRBJ1-4; no firm D call. Germline CDR1 SQVTM, CDR2 ANQGSEA. There are 13 residues in the CDR3. With 4 bases removed from V and 0 bases from J, the gap between germline ends came to 6 bases. For the CDR3, the DNA is TGCAGCGTTGCCATTGCAACTAATGAAAAACTGTTTTTT. It translates to CSVAIATNEKLFF.

The chain carries TRBV6-5 and TRBJ2-2; 7 positions agree with TRBD1. CDR1 is MNHEY, CDR2 SVGAGI, per germline. With V trimmed by 9 bases and J by 3 bases, 7 bases remained unmatched. The CDR3 extends over 14 amino acids. CDR3 region: CASRGQSDTGELFF. For the CDR3, the DNA is TGTGCCAGTAGGGGACAGTCGGACACCGGGGAGCTGTTTTTT.

This clone has more than one count but fewer than ten. The J gene is TRBJ2-1, the V gene TRBV11-3; 11 bases map to TRBD2. CDR3 length: 16 amino acids. Germline CDR1 SGHNT, CDR2 YENEEA. The trim removed 5 bases at V and 4 bases at J, leaving 7 bases unmatched. Written as DNA, the CDR3 is TGTGCCAGCAGCCTCCGGACTAGCGGGTCTTACAATGAGCAGTTCTTC. This codes for CASSLRTSGSYNEQFF.

The chain links TRBV6-5 to TRBJ2-7; D is unclear. The germline CDR1 and CDR2 sequences are MNHEY and SVGAGI. The CDR3 has 11 residues. Trimming cost V 5 bases and J 3 bases, with 5 bases left between them. CDR3 bases: TGTGCCAGCAGTGCTAGCTACGAGCAGTACTTC. Translating it yields CASSASYEQYF.

CDR3 in DNA: TGTGCCAGCAGCCAACTAGGGCCTCAAGAGACCCAGTACTTC. It specifies CASSQLGPQETQYF. The chain couples TRBV7-2 to TRBJ2-5; D might be TRBD2 (5 bases). Trimming removed 5 bases at V and 2 bases at J, with 12 bases between. CDR1 and CDR2 (germline): SGHTA, FQGNSA. The CDR3 extends over 14 amino acids.

The chain uses TRBV25-1 and TRBJ1-4; possible D gene TRBD1, 5 bases. This CDR3 is 17 amino acids long. Germline CDR1 reads MGHDK; CDR2 reads SYGVNS. V lost 5 bases and J 0 bases, leaving 16 bases between the germline ends. The DNA of the CDR3 is TGTGCCAGCAGTCGCGGGACGGGGCCCCCAACTAATGAAAAACTGTTTTTT. Encoded protein: CASSRGTGPPTNEKLFF.